Listed below are T cell receptor beta chains from one sample, sequenced in a study of cytomegalovirus exposure and HLA in healthy donors. Method: immunoSEQ multiplex PCR; TCRdb's copy keeps in-frame clones and lacks some. The table records around 93,000 clones, roughly 80% of them present only once. Sequencing input: PBMCs. Receptors were obtained from a man aged 25 to 40 in good health and CMV-seropositive. The CDR3 runs from the conserved cysteine through the conserved F or W. D genes are given only for firm matches. Size values are once, few and many counts, or a class for expanded clones, and some rows have none.

v_gene	d_gene	abundance	j_gene	CDR3nt	CDR3aa
TRBV27	NA	NA	TRBJ2-7	TGTGCCAGCAGTTTCCCTTCCTACGAGCGGTACTTC	CASSFPSYERYF
TRBV11-1	NA	NA	TRBJ1-1	TGTGCCAGCAGCCTAGAGCTGAACACTGAAGCTTTCTTT	CASSLELNTEAFF
TRBV11-2	TRBD2	NA	TRBJ2-7	TGTGCCAGCAGCTTAGTGTTAGCGGGAGGCTCCTACGAGCAGTACTTC	CASSLVLAGGSYEQYF
TRBV28	NA	NA	TRBJ2-1	TGTGCCAGCCTCGGGTTAGGTTTGGCCTACAATGAGCAGTTCTTC	CASLGLGLAYNEQFF
TRBV28	TRBD2	NA	TRBJ2-2	TGTGCCAGCAGTTTTCTAGCGGGGACCGGGGAGCTGTTTTTT	CASSFLAGTGELFF
TRBV5-1	TRBD1	NA	TRBJ1-1	TGCGCCAGCAGCTTGGACAGGGGATGGTTGTTGGACACTGAAGCTTTCTTT	CASSLDRGWLLDTEAFF
TRBV7-8	TRBD1	NA	TRBJ2-1	TGTGCCAGCAGCTTAGCAAACAGGGGGCTGTACAATGAGCAGTTCTTC	CASSLANRGLYNEQFF
TRBV11-2	TRBD1	NA	TRBJ1-2	TGTGCCAGCAGCCCGCAGGGGGCGGGAGGCTACACCTTC	CASSPQGAGGYTF
TRBV28	NA	NA	TRBJ2-7	TGTGCCAGCAGCTTCGCCGGGACACTTTACGAGCAGTACTTC	CASSFAGTLYEQYF
TRBV6-5	NA	NA	TRBJ2-7	TGTGCCAGCAGTTACTCGAAAGAGTATCTTGGTGAGCAGTACTTC	CASSYSKEYLGEQYF
TRBV5-1	TRBD2	NA	TRBJ2-2	TGCGCCAGCAGCTCGGGACTAGCGGGAGCCGGGGAGCTGTTTTTT	CASSSGLAGAGELFF
TRBV7-2	TRBD1	NA	TRBJ2-7	TGTGCCAGCAGCTCACCGGGACAGAGATTTCTCTCCTACGAGCAGTACTTC	CASSSPGQRFLSYEQYF
TRBV14	NA	NA	TRBJ2-7	TGTGCCAGCAGCCATCATCCAGACGAGCAGTACTTC	CASSHHPDEQYF
TRBV6-6	TRBD1	NA	TRBJ2-7	TGTGCCAGCAGTTACTCGGGACAGGGGCTATCCTACGAGCAGTACTTC	CASSYSGQGLSYEQYF
TRBV18	NA	NA	TRBJ2-1	TGTGCCAGCTCACCACCCGGGGGATCCTACAATGAGCAGTTCTTC	CASSPPGGSYNEQFF
TRBV28	TRBD2	NA	TRBJ2-7	TGTGCCAGCGGGCGCGGGGGGAGGATGGACGAGCAGTACTTC	CASGRGGRMDEQYF
TRBV10-3	TRBD1	NA	TRBJ1-5	TGTGCCATCAGTGTGGACAGGGGATTCAATCAGCCCCAGCATTTT	CAISVDRGFNQPQHF
TRBV27	NA	NA	TRBJ1-3	TGTGCCAGCAGTTTATTAGGACAAGGAAACACCATATATTTT	CASSLLGQGNTIYF
TRBV27	NA	once	TRBJ2-1	TGTGCCAGCAGTTTAACCGCCAGGGGCTCCTACAATGAGCAGTTCTTC	CASSLTARGSYNEQFF
TRBV11-2	TRBD1	NA	TRBJ1-1	TGTGCCAGCAGCTTACGACAGGGGGCGGGCACTGAAGCTTTCTTT	CASSLRQGAGTEAFF
TRBV5-1	TRBD1	NA	TRBJ2-3	TGCGCCAGCAGCCTCGTCCAGGGGGCGGTAGATACGCAGTATTTT	CASSLVQGAVDTQYF
TRBV28	NA	NA	TRBJ1-1	TGTGCCAGCTTCAGGGGCCTCTTGGGCACTGAAGCTTTCTTT	CASFRGLLGTEAFF
TRBV2	NA	NA	TRBJ2-7	TGTGCCAGCAGTGAAGCGGGAGGCCCGTACGAGCAGTACTTC	CASSEAGGPYEQYF
TRBV9	TRBD1	NA	TRBJ1-2	TGTGCCAGCAGCGTAGCGAATAATCAGGGGGCTGGGGGCTATGGCTACACCTTC	CASSVANNQGAGGYGYTF
TRBV18	NA	NA	TRBJ1-4	TGTGCCAGCTCACCACCGGGCTATGGTGAAAAACTGTTTTTT	CASSPPGYGEKLFF
TRBV5-8	NA	NA	TRBJ1-6	TGTGCCAGCAGCCGACGAGACACTCGATCACCCCTCCACTTT	CASSRRDTRSPLHF
TRBV4-1	TRBD2	NA	TRBJ2-3	TGCGCCAGCAGCCAAGAGCCGGGACTAGCGAACACAGATACGCAGTATTTT	CASSQEPGLANTDTQYF
TRBV29-1	TRBD1	NA	TRBJ2-1	TGCAGCGTTTACAGGGGACCCCTGGGTGAGCAGTTCTTC	CSVYRGPLGEQFF